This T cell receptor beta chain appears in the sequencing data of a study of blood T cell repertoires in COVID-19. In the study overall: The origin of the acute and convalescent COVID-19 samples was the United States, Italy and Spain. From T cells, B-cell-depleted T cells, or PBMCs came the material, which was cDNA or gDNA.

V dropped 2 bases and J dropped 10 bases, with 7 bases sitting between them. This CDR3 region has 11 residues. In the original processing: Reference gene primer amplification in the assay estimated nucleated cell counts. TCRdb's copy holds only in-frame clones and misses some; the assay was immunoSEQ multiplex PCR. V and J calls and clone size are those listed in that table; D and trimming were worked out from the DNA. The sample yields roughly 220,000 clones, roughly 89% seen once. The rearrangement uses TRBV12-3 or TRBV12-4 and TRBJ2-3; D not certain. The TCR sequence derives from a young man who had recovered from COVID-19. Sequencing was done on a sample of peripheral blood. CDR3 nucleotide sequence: TGTGCCAGCAGTTTACTACGGGCGCAGTATTTT. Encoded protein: CASSLLRAQYF.